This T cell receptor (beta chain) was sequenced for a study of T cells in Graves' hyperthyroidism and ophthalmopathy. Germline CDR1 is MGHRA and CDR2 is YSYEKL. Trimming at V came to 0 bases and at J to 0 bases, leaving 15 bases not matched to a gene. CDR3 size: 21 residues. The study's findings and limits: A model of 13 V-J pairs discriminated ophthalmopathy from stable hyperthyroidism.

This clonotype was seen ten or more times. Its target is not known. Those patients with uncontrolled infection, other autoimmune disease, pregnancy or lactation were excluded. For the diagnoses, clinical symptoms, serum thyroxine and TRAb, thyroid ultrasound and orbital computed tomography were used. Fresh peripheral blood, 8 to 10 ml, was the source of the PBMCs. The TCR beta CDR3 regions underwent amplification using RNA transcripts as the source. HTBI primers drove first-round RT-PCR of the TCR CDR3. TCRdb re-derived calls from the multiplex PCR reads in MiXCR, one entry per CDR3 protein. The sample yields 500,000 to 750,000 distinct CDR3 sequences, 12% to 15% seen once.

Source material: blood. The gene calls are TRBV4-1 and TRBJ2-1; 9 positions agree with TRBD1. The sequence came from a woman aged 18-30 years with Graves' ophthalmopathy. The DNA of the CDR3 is TGCGCCAGCAGCCAAGATGCGACCCGGGAGACAGGGGGTTACTCCTACAATGAGCAGTTCTTC. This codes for CASSQDATRETGGYSYNEQFF.